The 27 T cell receptor beta chains below come from one sample, sequenced in a study of Ad26.COV2.S vaccination and SARS-CoV-2 variants. The sample's treatment: about 20 received Ad26.COV2.S at low or high dose, single or two shots; 5 received placebo; per-sample allocation not given. Specimen acquisition occurred on day 63 following the initial vaccine or placebo injection. TCRdb's table, derived via immunoSEQ multiplex PCR, lists solely in-frame clones and lacks some. Of about 440,000 clones in the sample, around 88% were seen once. The sequenced sample was peripheral blood, obtained in a trial of Ad26.COV2.S vaccine versus placebo. The receptors stem from a person aged 18-60 years who received the Ad26.COV2.S COVID-19 vaccine or a placebo.

This rearrangement joins TRBV5-1 to TRBJ2-3; D uncertain. This CDR3 region has 15 residues. Trimming removed 2 bases from V and 4 bases from J, with 14 bases in between. CDR1 and CDR2 from the germline V gene are SGHRS and YFSETQ. The CDR3 sequence: CASSLTPLRSDTQYF. The CDR3 DNA sequence: TGCGCCAGCAGCTTAACCCCACTCAGGTCAGATACGCAGTATTTT. The entire variable domain, with the rest obtained from reference TRBV5-1 and TRBJ2-3, is as follows: KAGVTQTPRYLIKTRGQQVTLSCSPISGHRSVSWYQQTPGQGLQFLFEYFSETQRNKGNFPGRFSGRQFSNSRSEMNVSTLELGDSALYLCASSLTPLRSDTQYFGPGTRLTVL.

The rearrangement joins TRBV5-8 to TRBJ2-5; a possible D gene is TRBD1 (6 bases). Between the trimmed V and J ends, which lost 3 bases and 3 bases, there was a span of 15 bases. The CDR3 extends over 15 amino acids. Germline V lookup: CDR1 SGHTS, CDR2 YDEGEE. The CDR3 nucleotides read TGTGCCAGCAGCTCAGGACAGTCCCGCGAAGAGACCCAGTACTTC. It yields the protein CASSSGQSREETQYF.

The rearrangement links TRBV3-1 (or the pseudogene TRBV3-2) to TRBJ2-1, with D unclear. The length of the CDR3 is 11 residues. CDR1 LGHDT and CDR2 YNNKEL come from the germline V gene (reference sequence). Trimming removed 1 base from V and 8 bases from J, with 3 bases in between. In DNA, the CDR3 is TGTGCCAGCAGCCAAGTCGATGAGCAGTTCTTC. This encodes CASSQVDEQFF.

This sequence joins TRBV24-1 and TRBJ1-1; TRBD1 is a possible D gene (5 bases). This CDR3 is built from 13 residues. Trimming took off 8 bases at V and 1 base at J, with 10 bases between the two ends. Germline-derived CDR1 and CDR2 are KGHDR and SFDVKD. The CDR3 nucleotides are TGTGCCACCAAGGGGTTTGCGAACACTGAAGCTTTCTTT. It translates to CATKGFANTEAFF.

This clone was counted only a few times. The chain employs TRBV12-3 or TRBV12-4 and TRBJ1-6, with D uncertain. With 3 bases removed from V and 6 bases from J, the gap between germline ends came to 3 bases. CDR3 size: 12 residues. The CDR3 bases are TGTGCCAGCAGTTTTAGTAATTCACCCCTCCACTTT. Its translation is CASSFSNSPLHF.

The chain recombines TRBV5-8 with TRBJ1-3, with D perhaps matching TRBD1 (5 bases). The CDR3 runs 15 residues. Trimming stripped 0 bases from V and 8 bases from J, with 15 bases between. CDR1 and CDR2 (germline): SGHTS, YDEGEE. The CDR3, as DNA: TGTGCCAGCAGCTTGGGGGGCGGCAGGGCCTACACCATATATTTT. Its protein product is CASSLGGGRAYTIYF.

The chain carries TRBV11-1 and TRBJ2-1; D is tentatively TRBD1 or TRBD2 (5 bases each). Germline V gene data show CDR1 as SGHAT and CDR2 as FQDESV (reference sequence). The CDR3 is 13 residues long. V lost 1 base to trimming and J lost 4 bases, with 5 bases between them. CDR3 loop: CASSLGGYNEQFF. The CDR3 nucleotides are TGTGCCAGCAGCTTAGGGGGGTACAATGAGCAGTTCTTC.

V usage is TRBV5-5 and J usage is TRBJ1-4; unclear D gene. V was pared by 0 bases and J by 4 bases, with 13 bases between. Germline CDR1 is SGHKS and CDR2 is YYEKEE (reference sequence). The CDR3 runs 16 residues. Here the CDR3 reads CASSLGEGVYNEKLFF. The CDR3 DNA is TGTGCCAGCAGCTTGGGGGAGGGTGTTTATAATGAAAAACTGTTTTTT.

The chain has TRBV11-2 and TRBJ1-1; D not resolved. Trimming took off 1 base at V and 5 bases at J, with 11 bases between the two ends. Germline V gene sequence: CDR1 SGHAT, CDR2 FQNNGV. CDR3 length: 14 residues. The CDR3 loop is CASSLAPGRTEAFF. CDR3 sequence (DNA): TGTGCCAGCAGCTTAGCTCCGGGTCGTACTGAAGCTTTCTTT.

The chain recombines TRBV5-1 with TRBJ1-5; D gene ambiguous. CDR1 is SGHRS and CDR2 is YFSETQ in the germline V gene. The CDR3 spans 16 residues. The V and J ends lost 0 bases and 2 bases respectively, with 12 bases between them. CDR3 amino acids: CASSLDGSTGNQPQHF. The CDR3 nucleotides are TGCGCCAGCAGCTTGGATGGATCCACGGGCAATCAGCCCCAGCATTTT.

The chain couples TRBV7-9 to TRBJ2-5, with 8 bases lining up with TRBD1. The CDR3 extends over 15 amino acids. The germline V gene encodes CDR1 SEHNR and CDR2 FQNEAQ (reference sequence). With V trimmed by 5 bases and J by 5 bases, 10 bases remained unmatched. The DNA for the CDR3 is TGTGCCAGCAGCCCCTGGACAGGGATTGCCGAGACCCAGTACTTC. Residues: CASSPWTGIAETQYF.

The CDR3 is CASGGRNYGYTF. The CDR3 DNA reads TGTGCCAGCGGAGGAAGAAACTATGGCTACACCTTC. This chain connects TRBV2 to TRBJ1-2, with D unclear. Trimming took 8 bases from V and 2 from J, leaving 9 bases between them. CDR1 and CDR2 (germline): SNHLY, FYNNEI. The CDR3 is made up of 12 amino acids.

The rearrangement links TRBV4-2 to TRBJ2-2, with 10 bases matching TRBD2. V shed 0 bases, J shed 7 bases, and the junction held 11 bases outside the gene matches. This CDR3 comprises 18 residues. The germline gives CDR1 LGHNA, CDR2 YNFKEQ. This chain's CDR3 is CASSQDMVLAGVFGELFF. CDR3 sequence (DNA): TGTGCCAGCAGCCAAGATATGGTCCTAGCGGGAGTGTTCGGGGAGCTGTTTTTT.

This sequence joins TRBV6-5 and TRBJ2-7; D not certain. Trimming pared 8 bases from V and 0 bases from J, leaving 14 bases between. The CDR3 sequence is 14 residues long. Germline lookup yields CDR1 MNHEY and CDR2 SVGAGI. The CDR3: CASGNLGRSYEQYF. CDR3 DNA: TGTGCCAGCGGCAATTTGGGTCGCTCCTACGAGCAGTACTTC.

V usage is TRBV6-6 and J usage is TRBJ2-3; 10 bases fit TRBD2. Germline assignment: CDR1 MNHNY and CDR2 SVGAGI (reference sequence). After removal of 4 bases from V and 6 bases from J, the junction contained 10 bases not matched to a gene. This CDR3 has 16 amino acids. The DNA for the CDR3 is TGTGCCAGCAGTTCCGAGCTAGCGGGAGTGGGGGATACGCAGTATTTT. Translated: CASSSELAGVGDTQYF.

The chain carries TRBV28 and TRBJ2-3; 8 bases map to TRBD2. The J segment lost 8 bases and the V segment lost 8 bases, leaving 12 bases of the junction unmatched. There are 14 residues in the CDR3. Germline values: CDR1 MDHEN, CDR2 SYDVKM. CDR3 sequence: CASHPSGREGTQYF. The CDR3 coding sequence is TGTGCCAGCCACCCGAGCGGGAGAGAGGGTACGCAGTATTTT.

The chain joins TRBV5-6 to TRBJ1-3; weak D call: TRBD1 (5 bases). This CDR3 is built from 15 residues. Trimming removed 1 base from V and 3 bases from J, with 11 bases in between. Germline V gene sequence: CDR1 SGHDT, CDR2 YYEEEE. The CDR3 coding sequence is TGTGCCAGCAGCTTGACGGGGGGACGTGGAAACACCATATATTTT. Its protein product is CASSLTGGRGNTIYF.

The V call is TRBV9, the J call TRBJ1-1; D not resolved. Trimming took off 0 bases at V and 5 bases at J, with 17 bases between the two ends. The germline gives CDR1 SGDLS, CDR2 YYNGEE. This CDR3 is built from 16 residues. The CDR3 sequence: CASSVEMADRPTEAFF. Written as DNA, the CDR3 is TGTGCCAGCAGCGTAGAAATGGCGGATCGACCTACTGAAGCTTTCTTT.

V usage is TRBV24-1 and J usage is TRBJ2-3; 9 bases match TRBD1. Trimming removed 4 bases from V and 1 base from J; junction bases left unmatched: 2. Germline V gene data show CDR1 as KGHDR and CDR2 as SFDVKD. The CDR3 has 15 residues. The CDR3 nucleotides are TGTGCCACCAGTGAACGGACAGGGGGCACAGATACGCAGTATTTT. It is translated as CATSERTGGTDTQYF.

This chain joins TRBV21-1 and TRBJ2-2; TRBD2 reflects the table's D call only, with no check against the DNA. TRBV21-1 constitutes a pseudogene. The length of the CDR3 is 18 residues. The CDR3 nucleotides are TGTGCCAGCAGGGCCGTGGAGAGCGGCTGGGCGAACACCGGGGAGCTGTTTTTT. As protein: CASRAVESGWANTGELFF.

This sequence joins TRBV28 and TRBJ1-5; TRBD1 matches at 8 bases. Trimming took 7 bases from V and 5 from J; bases not matched to a gene: 10. This CDR3 region has 15 residues. Germline V gene lookup returns CDR1 MDHEN and CDR2 SYDVKM. CDR3 nucleotide sequence: TGTGCCAGCAAGCCCGCCGGGACAGGATATCAGCCCCAGCATTTT. It codes for CASKPAGTGYQPQHF.

V is TRBV9 and J is TRBJ2-1, with 10 bases lining up with TRBD2. Germline V CDR1 and CDR2: SGDLS, YYNGEE. This CDR3 has 15 residues. V shed 4 bases, J shed 8 bases, and the junction held 9 bases outside the gene matches. CDR3 nucleotides: TGTGCCAGCAGCCAGAGCGGGAGGGCCTCGTATGAGCAGTTCTTC. This sequence encodes CASSQSGRASYEQFF.

The V and J genes are TRBV5-5 and TRBJ2-1; weak D call: TRBD2 (6 bases). Per germline, CDR1 SGHKS and CDR2 YYEKEE (reference sequence). CDR3 length: 14 residues. The ends were cut back, 6 bases at V and 12 bases at J, with 22 bases in the middle. The CDR3 DNA reads as TGTGCCAGCATCCTGGGTAGCGGCAGACCAGCGCAGTTCTTC. Encoded protein: CASILGSGRPAQFF.

The chain links TRBV7-8 to TRBJ1-4; no clear D. The germline CDR1 and CDR2 sequences are SGHVS and FQNEAQ. V was trimmed by 3 bases and J by 8 bases, leaving 13 bases between them. There are 14 residues in the CDR3. Written as DNA, the CDR3 is TGTGCCAGCAGCTTCGGGGTGGATGGCGAAAAACTGTTTTTT. Encoded protein: CASSFGVDGEKLFF.

J is TRBJ2-1 and V is TRBV28; D uncertain. The V gene lost 7 bases and the J gene lost 7 bases, with 14 bases spanning the gap. The CDR3 runs 13 residues. Germline V lookup: CDR1 MDHEN, CDR2 SYDVKM. CDR3 sequence reads: CASMSSFNNEQFF. CDR3 nucleotides: TGTGCCAGCATGAGCAGTTTCAATAATGAGCAGTTCTTC.

This chain uses TRBV7-2 with TRBJ2-5; D unresolved. Trimming left V 2 bases short and J 3 bases short, with 7 bases between. Germline V lookup: CDR1 SGHTA, CDR2 FQGNSA. The CDR3 has 13 amino acids. The CDR3 bases are TGTGCCAGCAGCTTATGGCCTAAAGAGACCCAGTACTTC. It encodes CASSLWPKETQYF.

The CDR3 loop reads CASSIGGGLGEQFF. The CDR3 DNA is TGTGCCAGTAGTATTGGTGGAGGGTTGGGTGAGCAGTTCTTC. V gene TRBV19 combines with J gene TRBJ2-1, with D possibly TRBD2 on 6 matching bases. V lost 3 bases, J lost 9 bases, and 15 bases lay in between. The CDR3 runs 14 residues. Germline V gene lookup returns CDR1 LNHDA and CDR2 SQIVND (reference sequence).